Listed here are 18 T cell receptor beta chains from one sample, sequenced in a study of T cell repertoires in cytomegalovirus infection (dated 2019 in TCRdb). What the treatment or condition label conveys for this sample: in vitro stimulation with specific CMV peptide epitopes to enrich CMV-specific T cells. Sequenced using an Illumina HiSeq 1500. TCRdb reprocessing: public reads trimmed at Q25 with fastp, clones called with MiXCR, in-frame beta chains kept. A single entry per CDR3 protein holds the most common genes and DNA from its merged rows. This sample lists hundreds of thousands of distinct CDR3 sequences; around 30% were detected once. Clones ranked in the top ten supply about an eighth of the sample. Their target antigens are unknown. The sequenced sample was cultured CD8+ T cells from PBMCs, obtained from culture after CMV antigen stimulation. Source of these receptors: a human donor in good health (CMV status not recorded). Some clones in this sample may be carry-over from other donors' samples.

J is TRBJ1-2 and V is TRBV4-3; 7 bases line up with TRBD1. The CDR3 is 16 amino acids. V trimming: 0 bases; J trimming: 0 bases; junction bases outside the gene matches: 4. Germline V gene lookup returns CDR1 LGHNA and CDR2 YSLEER. Here the CDR3 DNA reads TGCGCCAGCAGCCAAGATAGGACAGGTCCTAACTATGGCTACACCTTC. Its translation is CASSQDRTGPNYGYTF.

The chain employs TRBV6-1 and TRBJ2-7; D not resolved. Trimming stripped 9 bases from V and 4 bases from J, with 7 bases between. The V gene's germline CDR1 is MNHNS and CDR2 SASEGT. The length of the CDR3 is 10 residues. The CDR3 spells CASGGYEQYV. As DNA, the CDR3 is TGTGCCAGTGGCGGTTACGAGCAGTACGTC.

Notes on this clonotype: At one of its ends the junction is not consistent with the germline gene, which may arise from a read error. V and J are TRBV29-1 and TRBJ2-1; 8 nucleotides align to TRBD2. Per the germline V gene, CDR1 is SQVTM and CDR2 is ANQGSEA. There are 14 residues in the CDR3. CDR3 protein: CSIERGTPNNEQFF. The CDR3 DNA is TGCAGCATTGAGCGGGGGACACCGAACAATGAGCAGTTCTTC.

This clonotype was seen ten or more times. The chain employs TRBV6-2 or TRBV6-3 and TRBJ2-1; 9 nucleotides align to TRBD1. Germline trimming cut 4 bases from V and 6 bases from J; bases unmatched to any gene: 4. Germline V CDR1 and CDR2: MNHEY, SVGEGT. The CDR3 is made up of 14 amino acids. CDR3 sequence reads: CASSSGQGFNEQFF. The DNA of the CDR3 is TGTGCCAGCAGTTCGGGACAGGGTTTCAATGAGCAGTTCTTC.

This chain links TRBV28 with TRBJ2-3, with 7 nucleotides matching TRBD2. The CDR3 covers 17 residues. In germline, CDR1 is MDHEN, CDR2 SYDVKM. Trimming took 4 bases from V and 4 from J; bases not matched to a gene: 14. This CDR3 is CASSSGEAGVVADTQYF. In DNA form, the CDR3 reads TGTGCCAGCAGTTCGGGGGAGGCGGGGGTGGTCGCAGATACGCAGTATTTT.

The chain couples TRBV27 to TRBJ2-1; 9 nucleotides match TRBD1. The CDR3 is made up of 13 amino acids. V dropped 2 bases and J dropped 10; count of bases not matched to a gene: 3. Germline loops: CDR1 MNHEY, CDR2 SMNVEV (reference sequence). In nucleotides, the CDR3 is TGTGCCAGCAGTTTAGGGACAGGGAGGGAGCAGTTCTTC. Amino acids: CASSLGTGREQFF.

This chain joins TRBV27 and TRBJ1-1; D is perhaps TRBD1 (5 bases). V shed 3 bases and J shed 4 bases, with 12 bases lying between them. CDR1 is MNHEY and CDR2 is SMNVEV in the germline V gene (reference sequence). The length of the CDR3 is 14 residues. Here the CDR3 DNA reads TGTGCCAGCAGTTTTGCCGGTCAGGGCACTGAAGCTTTCTTT. Residues: CASSFAGQGTEAFF.

To note about this clonotype: The conserved final phenylalanine or tryptophan is absent from the CDR3, which likely points to a read error. The chain employs TRBV28 and TRBJ2-3, with TRBD2 identical over 13 bases. J gave up 6 bases and V 2 bases, and 17 bases lay outside the gene matches. In germline, CDR1 is MDHEN, CDR2 SYDVKM. This CDR3 region has 20 residues. The CDR3 DNA reads TGTGCCAGCAGTTTAAGCGCCGAGACTAGCGGGAGGTGGAACAGCGATACGCAGTATATT. Its protein product is CASSLSAETSGRWNSDTQYI.

A note on this clonotype: A much larger clone lies a single base off, so this may be a read error. This chain uses TRBV12-3 or TRBV12-4 with TRBJ2-3, with 9 bases matching TRBD1. The CDR3 is 14 residues long. The CDR3 sequence: CTSSYGQGTDTQYF. The DNA of the CDR3 is TGTACCAGCAGTTACGGACAGGGGACAGATACGCAGTATTTT.

This clonotype was counted only a few times. The chain is built from TRBV7-6 and TRBJ1-5, with a weak D call TRBD1 (5 bases). The CDR3 runs 14 residues. V shed 6 bases and J shed 3 bases, with 12 bases lying between them. Germline values: CDR1 SGHVS, CDR2 FNYEAQ. CDR3 protein: CASSLTDTNQPQHF. The DNA of the CDR3 is TGTGCCAGCAGTCTGACGGACACCAATCAGCCCCAGCATTTT.

In its sample, this clonotype was seen a few times. The chain combines TRBV6-2 or TRBV6-3 with TRBJ1-1; D possibly corresponds to TRBD1 (5 bases). V was shortened by 1 base and J by 1 base, with 13 bases between the two germline ends. Looked up from germline, CDR1 is MNHEY and CDR2 is SVGEGT. The CDR3 totals 16 residues. CDR3 region: CASSYYPGRENTEAFF. For the CDR3, the DNA is TGTGCCAGCAGTTACTATCCGGGACGAGAGAACACTGAAGCTTTCTTT.

The chain is built from TRBV4-1 and TRBJ2-1; D remains unclear. Trimming stripped 5 bases from V and 0 bases from J, with 14 bases between. Per germline, CDR1 MGHRA and CDR2 YSYEKL. This CDR3 is built from 16 residues. CDR3 region: CASSGNLLSSYNEQFF. The CDR3 DNA reads TGCGCCAGCAGCGGAAACTTGCTCAGCTCCTACAATGAGCAGTTCTTC.

This clonotype was counted at least ten times. The rearrangement joins TRBV7-9 to TRBJ2-7, with D tentatively TRBD1 (5 bases). Trimming cost V 5 bases and J 0 bases, with 14 bases left between them. Germline CDR1 and CDR2: SEHNR and FQNEAQ (reference sequence). The CDR3 runs to 15 residues. The CDR3 loop is CASSIIRGSSYEQYV. The CDR3 bases are TGTGCCAGCAGCATCATAAGGGGAAGCTCCTACGAGCAGTACGTC.

This clonotype has a count of ten or more. This chain uses TRBV7-6 with TRBJ1-5; a weak D match, TRBD1 (6 bases). The germline V gene encodes CDR1 SGHVS and CDR2 FNYEAQ. Trimming took off 5 bases at V and 4 bases at J, with 12 bases between the two ends. This CDR3 comprises 14 residues. CDR3 loop: CASSQGTSNQPQHF. For the CDR3, the DNA is TGTGCCAGCAGCCAAGGGACAAGTAATCAGCCCCAGCATTTT.

The chain joins TRBV28 to TRBJ2-1; 7 bases are a match to TRBD1. Germline V gene lookup returns CDR1 MDHEN and CDR2 SYDVKM. Losses at the gene ends were 4 bases for V and 2 bases for J; bases not matched to a gene: 5. The length of the CDR3 is 15 residues. The CDR3 DNA reads as TGTGCCAGCAGTTACTACAGGGGACCCTACAATGAGCAGTTCTTC. It encodes CASSYYRGPYNEQFF.

In its sample, this clonotype was seen a few times. The CDR3 DNA reads TGTGCCAGTAGTCCCTCGGCGGGCACGAATGAAAAACTGTTTTTT. Translating gives CASSPSAGTNEKLFF. The chain links TRBV19 to TRBJ1-4; D remains unclear. Germline values: CDR1 LNHDA, CDR2 SQIVND (reference sequence). V lost 5 bases and J 5 bases, leaving 15 bases between the germline ends. The CDR3 runs to 15 residues. Complete variable domain (other parts from reference TRBV19 and TRBJ1-4): DGGITQSPKYLFRKEGQNVTLSCEQNLNHDAMYWYRQDPGQGLRLIYYSQIVNDFQKGDIAEGYSVSREKKESFPLTVTSAQKNPTAFYLCASSPSAGTNEKLFFGSGTQLSVL.

J is TRBJ2-6 and V is TRBV10-3; D perhaps matches TRBD1 (6 bases). Trimming shortened V by 10 bases and J by 2 bases, and 15 bases separated the two germline ends. Germline assignment: CDR1 ENHRY and CDR2 SYGVKD. The CDR3 contains 15 residues. This chain's CDR3 is CASFTGLAGANVLTF. For the CDR3, the DNA is TGTGCCAGCTTCACAGGGTTGGCTGGGGCCAACGTCCTGACTTTC.

The chain has TRBV6-1 and TRBJ2-7; D remains unclear. The CDR3 runs 12 residues. The V end was cut by 1 base, the J end by 6 bases, with 7 bases between. CDR1 MNHNS and CDR2 SASEGT come from the germline V gene. Here the CDR3 reads CASSEEMGEQYV. The CDR3, as DNA: TGTGCCAGCAGTGAAGAAATGGGCGAGCAGTACGTC.